A selection of T cell receptor beta chains follows, all from one sample in a study of cytomegalovirus exposure and HLA in healthy donors. Only in-frame clones appear in the TCRdb table, and some are missing; sequencing was by immunoSEQ multiplex PCR. The repertoire has approximately 110,000 clones, around 75% of them found once; the top ten carry 0.87%. The sequencing sample was made of PBMCs. Every receptor here comes from a woman in her 30s in good health and CMV-seronegative. The CDR3 runs from the conserved cysteine through the conserved F or W. D genes are given only for firm matches. Size is stated for part of the rows, as once, few or many counts, or as a class when the clone is expanded.

cdr3_length: 18
clone_size: NA
j_call: TRBJ2-5
v_call: TRBV2
d_call: TRBD2
cdr3_aa: CASSPTGVGIAGTETQYF
cdr3_nt: TGTGCCAGCAGTCCTACCGGCGTGGGAATAGCGGGAACCGAGACCCAGTACTTC

cdr3_length: 11
clone_size: NA
j_call: TRBJ1-2
v_call: TRBV29-1
d_call: TRBD1
cdr3_aa: CSATGDGGYTF
cdr3_nt: TGCAGCGCAACAGGGGATGGCGGCTACACCTTC

cdr3_length: 18
clone_size: NA
j_call: TRBJ1-1
v_call: TRBV11-2
d_call: NA
cdr3_aa: CASSFASPRDTVNTEAFF
cdr3_nt: TGTGCCAGCAGCTTCGCTTCGCCCCGGGACACCGTGAACACTGAAGCTTTCTTT

cdr3_length: 16
clone_size: NA
j_call: TRBJ2-1
v_call: TRBV25-1
d_call: TRBD2
cdr3_aa: CASISPGLANYNEQFF
cdr3_nt: TGTGCCAGCATTAGTCCGGGACTAGCGAATTACAATGAGCAGTTCTTC

cdr3_length: 16
clone_size: NA
j_call: TRBJ1-4
v_call: TRBV6-1
d_call: NA
cdr3_aa: CASSARGGQKNEKLFF
cdr3_nt: TGTGCCAGCAGTGCCCGGGGAGGGCAGAAAAATGAAAAACTGTTTTTT

cdr3_length: 14
clone_size: NA
j_call: TRBJ1-4
v_call: TRBV6-1
d_call: NA
cdr3_aa: CASSERGTNEKLFF
cdr3_nt: TGTGCCAGCAGTGAACGGGGGACTAATGAAAAACTGTTTTTT

cdr3_length: 11
clone_size: NA
j_call: TRBJ2-4
v_call: TRBV2
d_call: NA
cdr3_aa: CASSVRSIQYF
cdr3_nt: TGTGCCAGCAGTGTTCGTAGCATTCAGTACTTC

cdr3_length: 16
clone_size: NA
j_call: TRBJ1-2
v_call: TRBV6-5
d_call: NA
cdr3_aa: CASSYSVVAGPYGYTF
cdr3_nt: TGTGCCAGCAGTTACTCGGTAGTTGCAGGCCCCTATGGCTACACCTTC

cdr3_length: 14
clone_size: NA
j_call: TRBJ1-1
v_call: TRBV5-1
d_call: NA
cdr3_aa: CASSSGTPNTEAFF
cdr3_nt: TGCGCCAGCAGCTCCGGGACACCGAACACTGAAGCTTTCTTT

cdr3_length: 13
clone_size: NA
j_call: TRBJ2-4
v_call: TRBV7-9
d_call: NA
cdr3_aa: CASSLDSRNIQYF
cdr3_nt: TGTGCCAGCAGCTTAGACAGCAGAAACATTCAGTACTTC

cdr3_length: 14
clone_size: NA
j_call: TRBJ2-7
v_call: TRBV5-1
d_call: NA
cdr3_aa: CASRRQTSSYEQYF
cdr3_nt: TGCGCCAGTCGAAGACAGACATCCTCCTACGAGCAGTACTTC

cdr3_length: 14
clone_size: NA
j_call: TRBJ2-5
v_call: TRBV6-5
d_call: NA
cdr3_aa: CASSYRHYQETQYF
cdr3_nt: TGTGCCAGCAGTTATAGACACTACCAAGAGACCCAGTACTTC

cdr3_length: 13
clone_size: NA
j_call: TRBJ1-2
v_call: TRBV7-2
d_call: TRBD1
cdr3_aa: CASSPGQNYGYTF
cdr3_nt: TGTGCCAGCAGCCCGGGACAGAACTATGGCTACACCTTC

cdr3_length: 16
clone_size: NA
j_call: TRBJ1-1
v_call: TRBV25-1
d_call: TRBD1
cdr3_aa: CASSGFAGQGGTEAFF
cdr3_nt: TGTGCCAGCAGTGGTTTCGCGGGACAGGGGGGTACTGAAGCTTTCTTT

cdr3_length: 13
clone_size: few
j_call: TRBJ1-3
v_call: TRBV7-9
d_call: NA
cdr3_aa: CASSRGELNTIYF
cdr3_nt: TGTGCCAGCAGCCGTGGTGAGCTAAACACCATATATTTT

cdr3_length: 13
clone_size: NA
j_call: TRBJ2-5
v_call: TRBV4-2
d_call: NA
cdr3_aa: CASSQGPRETQYF
cdr3_nt: TGTGCCAGCAGCCAAGGCCCACGGGAGACCCAGTACTTC

cdr3_length: 13
clone_size: NA
j_call: TRBJ2-1
v_call: TRBV11-3
d_call: TRBD2
cdr3_aa: CASSLQGGDEQFF
cdr3_nt: TGTGCCAGCAGCCTCCAGGGAGGGGATGAGCAGTTCTTC